Detailed here is one T cell receptor (beta chain). The RNA, 0.5 to 1 ug, was put through reverse transcription using random hexamers. From the immunoSEQ multiplex PCR reads, TCRdb called clonotypes with MiXCR, one entry per CDR3 protein. Of roughly 80,000 distinct CDR3 sequences in the sample, 85% to 95% were seen once. This entry is derived from a study of CD8 T cells in Susac syndrome. The CDR3 totals 14 residues. Germline CDR1 reads SNHLY; CDR2 reads FYNNEI. With V trimmed by 10 bases and J by 12 bases, 18 bases remained unmatched. The receptor comes from a human donor in good health. The sequenced material came from CD8+ T cells from PBMCs. This sequence joins TRBV2 and TRBJ2-1; 7 bases are shared with TRBD1. The CDR3 DNA reads as TGTGCCACCCAGACGGACAGGACTTCAATGACGCAGTTCTTC. Amino acids: CATQTDRTSMTQFF.